This TCR beta chain was captured by sequencing in a study of cytomegalovirus exposure and HLA in healthy donors. In the PCR, 60 Vbeta and 13 Jbeta primers were used. The data were produced by immunoSEQ multiplex PCR, yet TCRdb's version contains in-frame clones alone and is incomplete. Of fewer than 150,000 clones in the sample, about 74% are singletons; the top ten hold approximately 6.4%. Study conclusions and caveats: Immune exposure data for these donors was limited to CMV serostatus.

In the case of this clone: The antigen remains unidentified.

Germline V CDR1 and CDR2: SEHNR, FQNEAQ (reference sequence). The ends were cut back, 5 bases at V and 5 bases at J, with 29 bases in the middle. This CDR3 is 19 amino acids long. The TCR was taken from a woman aged 45-59 years in good health and CMV-seropositive. The chain carries TRBV7-9 and TRBJ2-3; tentatively, D is TRBD1 (6 bases). The specimen sequenced was PBMCs. The CDR3 loop reads CASSLNQYHRDAWGDTQYF. For the CDR3, the DNA is TGTGCCAGCAGCCTAAACCAATACCACAGGGACGCATGGGGAGATACGCAGTATTTT.